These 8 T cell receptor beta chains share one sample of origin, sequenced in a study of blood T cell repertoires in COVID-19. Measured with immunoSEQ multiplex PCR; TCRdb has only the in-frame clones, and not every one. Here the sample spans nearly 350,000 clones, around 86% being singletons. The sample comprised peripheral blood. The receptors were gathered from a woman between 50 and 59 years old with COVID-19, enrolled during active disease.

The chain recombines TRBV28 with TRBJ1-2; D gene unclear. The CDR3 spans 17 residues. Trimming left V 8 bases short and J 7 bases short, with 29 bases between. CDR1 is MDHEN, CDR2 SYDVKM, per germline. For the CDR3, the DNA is TGTGCCAGCTTCCAAGGAACAGACCTAATAAGAGGGATTGGCTACACCTTC. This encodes CASFQGTDLIRGIGYTF.

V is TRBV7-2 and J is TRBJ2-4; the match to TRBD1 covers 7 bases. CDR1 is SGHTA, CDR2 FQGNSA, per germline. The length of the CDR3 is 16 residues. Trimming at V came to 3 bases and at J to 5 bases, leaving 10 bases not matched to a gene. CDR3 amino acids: CASSFGTARSENIQYF. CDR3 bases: TGTGCCAGCAGCTTCGGGACAGCCAGATCCGAAAACATTCAGTACTTC.

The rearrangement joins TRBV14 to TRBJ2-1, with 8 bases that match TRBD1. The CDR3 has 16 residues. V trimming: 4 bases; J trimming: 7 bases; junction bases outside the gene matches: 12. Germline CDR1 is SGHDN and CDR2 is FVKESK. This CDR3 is CASSPNRGASRNEQFF. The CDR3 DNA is TGTGCCAGCAGCCCCAACAGGGGGGCATCTAGGAATGAGCAGTTCTTC. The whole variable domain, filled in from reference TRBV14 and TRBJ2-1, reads EAGVTQFPSHSVIEKGQTVTLRCDPISGHDNLYWYRRVMGKEIKFLLHFVKESKQDESGMPNNRFLAERTGGTYSTLKVQPAELEDSGVYFCASSPNRGASRNEQFFGPGTRLTVL.

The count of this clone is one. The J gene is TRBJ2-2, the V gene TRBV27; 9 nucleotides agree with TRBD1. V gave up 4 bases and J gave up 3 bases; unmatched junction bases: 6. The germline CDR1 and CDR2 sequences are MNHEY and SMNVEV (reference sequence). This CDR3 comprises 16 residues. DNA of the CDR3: TGTGCCAGCAGTTCGCGAGGGACAGGGTACACCGGGGAGCTGTTTTTT. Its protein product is CASSSRGTGYTGELFF.

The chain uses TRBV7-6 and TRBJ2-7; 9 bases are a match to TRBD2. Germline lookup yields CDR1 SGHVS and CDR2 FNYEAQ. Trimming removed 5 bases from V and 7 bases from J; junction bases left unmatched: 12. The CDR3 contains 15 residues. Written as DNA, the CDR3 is TGTGCCAGCAGCACCGTAGCGGGAGCCTCGGGGGAGCAGTACTTC. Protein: CASSTVAGASGEQYF.

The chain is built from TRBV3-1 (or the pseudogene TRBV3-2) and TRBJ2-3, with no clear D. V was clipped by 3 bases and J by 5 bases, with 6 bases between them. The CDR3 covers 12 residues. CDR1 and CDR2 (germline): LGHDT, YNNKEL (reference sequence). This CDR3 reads CASSQNLDTQYF. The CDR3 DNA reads TGTGCCAGCAGCCAGAACTTAGATACGCAGTATTTT.

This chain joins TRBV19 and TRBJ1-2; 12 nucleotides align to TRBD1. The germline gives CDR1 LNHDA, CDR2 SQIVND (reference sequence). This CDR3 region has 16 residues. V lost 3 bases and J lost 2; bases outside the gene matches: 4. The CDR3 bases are TGTGCCAGTAGTATTCCCGGGACAGGGGGCAACTATGGCTACACCTTC. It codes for CASSIPGTGGNYGYTF. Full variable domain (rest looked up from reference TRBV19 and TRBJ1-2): DGGITQSPKYLFRKEGQNVTLSCEQNLNHDAMYWYRQDPGQGLRLIYYSQIVNDFQKGDIAEGYSVSREKKESFPLTVTSAQKNPTAFYLCASSIPGTGGNYGYTFGSGTRLTVV.

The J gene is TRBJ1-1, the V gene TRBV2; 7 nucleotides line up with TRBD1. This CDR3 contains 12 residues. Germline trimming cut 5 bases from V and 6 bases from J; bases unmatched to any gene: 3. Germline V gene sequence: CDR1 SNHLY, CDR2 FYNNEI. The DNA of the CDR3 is TGTGCCAGCAGTCGGGGACAGCCTGAAGCTTTCTTT. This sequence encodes CASSRGQPEAFF.